The next 7 T cell receptor beta chains were all read from a single sample in a study of blood T cells in healthy people across ages. A second PCR, run for about 6 to 11 cycles, used a sample-barcoded 5' primer plus a J-beta primer mix. TCRdb passed the 5' RACE reads through MiXCR, listing each CDR3 protein once. Altogether roughly 800,000 distinct CDR3 sequences are present, nearly 60% being singletons, with the ten largest covering approximately 23%. Sequencing was done on a sample of blood. The receptors were sampled from a man aged 25 to 40 in good health.

CDR3 nucleotides: TGCAGCGTTGACTCGGGACAGGGGGCTTACGAGCAGTACTTC. Translating it yields CSVDSGQGAYEQYF. The rearrangement uses TRBV29-1 and TRBJ2-5, with 12 bases aligning to TRBD1. Matching the DNA end better, TRBJ2-7 makes the J call doubtful. From germline, CDR1 is SQVTM and CDR2 ANQGSEA. This CDR3 comprises 14 residues.

Only a few counts were recorded for this clonotype. This sequence joins TRBV20-1 and TRBJ2-7, with 7 bases matching TRBD1. This CDR3 has 13 amino acids. CDR1 and CDR2 from the germline V gene are DFQATT and SNEGSKA (reference sequence). J lost 2 bases, V lost 3 bases, and 4 bases had no gene match. In DNA, the CDR3 is TGCAGTGCTAGTTGGGGACAGACCTACGAGCAGTACTTC. Protein product: CSASWGQTYEQYF.

This clonotype was observed a handful of times. The V call is TRBV28, the J call TRBJ2-1; possible D gene TRBD2, 6 bases. Germline lookup yields CDR1 MDHEN and CDR2 SYDVKM. This CDR3 contains 14 residues. The V and J ends lost 8 bases and 5 bases respectively, with 16 bases between them. CDR3 coding DNA: TGTGCCAGCCTCCGGAGGGATAAGGACAATGAGCAGTTCTTC. This sequence encodes CASLRRDKDNEQFF.

V and J are TRBV20-1 and TRBJ2-1; no clear D. The CDR3 has 16 amino acids. The V gene's germline CDR1 is DFQATT and CDR2 SNEGSKA (reference sequence). The ends were cut back, 4 bases at V and 1 base at J, with 17 bases in the middle. Here the CDR3 reads CSATPRSTGSYNEQFF. The CDR3 bases are TGCAGTGCTACCCCCCGCTCCACCGGTTCCTACAATGAGCAGTTCTTC.

This clonotype was counted a few times. This chain uses TRBV5-1 with TRBJ2-7, with 10 bases identical to TRBD1. Germline V gene data show CDR1 as SGHRS and CDR2 as YFSETQ. J lost 4 bases, V lost 4 bases, and 8 bases had no gene match. This CDR3 is built from 15 residues. CDR3: CASSIAGTGVYEQYF. The CDR3 DNA reads TGCGCCAGCAGCATCGCCGGGACAGGGGTTTACGAGCAGTACTTC.

This clonotype was picked up a small number of times. The chain uses TRBV4-1 and TRBJ2-1, with 12 positions matching TRBD1. This CDR3 region has 15 residues. The V and J ends lost 4 bases and 9 bases, in that order; junction bases with no gene match: 7. CDR1 and CDR2 from the germline V gene are MGHRA and YSYEKL. CDR3 protein: CASSRLGQGAVEQFF. The CDR3 DNA follows: TGCGCCAGCAGCCGCCTGGGACAGGGGGCGGTTGAGCAGTTCTTC.

This clonotype occurred a few times. This chain uses TRBV12-3 or TRBV12-4 with TRBJ2-7; tentatively, D is TRBD1 (6 bases). This CDR3 is built from 13 residues. Trimming cost V 6 bases and J 0 bases, with 9 bases left between them. CDR3: CASSTTGSYEQYF. Here the CDR3 DNA reads TGTGCCAGCAGCACGACAGGCTCCTACGAGCAGTACTTC.